These 13 T cell receptor beta chains were sequenced from one sample in a study of CXCR3-negative and CXCR3-positive naive CD8 T cells. It was by 5' RACE with UMI labels that the TRB cDNA libraries were prepared. From the 5' RACE reads, TCRdb lists one entry per CDR3 protein and no DNA. Here the sample table reports about 57,000 distinct CDR3 sequences. The sample was memory CD8+ T cells from blood. These receptors all stem from a human donor in good health. Some clones in this sample may be carry-over from other donors' samples.

The chain recombines TRBV29-1 with TRBJ1-5; TCRdb returns TRBD1, unconfirmable since there is no DNA. CDR1 and CDR2 from the germline V gene are SQVTM and ANQGSEA. The CDR3 covers 14 residues. CDR3 in amino acids: CSVSGQGGNQPQHF.

The chain joins TRBV3-1 to TRBJ1-2; TCRdb outputs TRBD1, but without DNA this stays unchecked. The CDR3 consists of 15 residues. Germline V gene lookup returns CDR1 LGHDT and CDR2 YNNKEL (reference sequence). CDR3 sequence reads: CASRRGTAEYYGYTF.

V is TRBV5-1 and J is TRBJ1-5; TCRdb's assignment of TRBD1 cannot be checked, as there is no DNA. CDR1 SGHRS and CDR2 YFSETQ come from the germline V gene. This CDR3 region has 15 residues. This CDR3 is CASSLEGTSNQPQHF.

The chain is built from TRBV5-1 and TRBJ1-2. Germline-derived CDR1 and CDR2 are SGHRS and YFSETQ. The CDR3 is 15 amino acids. CDR3 protein: CASSLDNPDAEGYTF.

The V call is TRBV13, the J call TRBJ1-1; lacking DNA, the TRBD1 call made by TCRdb goes unchecked. Germline V lookup: CDR1 PRHDT, CDR2 FYEKMQ (reference sequence). The CDR3 extends over 15 amino acids. The CDR3 sequence is CASSDSPGRNTEAFF.

The chain employs TRBV7-6 and TRBJ1-1; without DNA, the TCRdb call of TRBD1 cannot be checked. Germline lookup yields CDR1 SGHVS and CDR2 FNYEAQ. The CDR3 consists of 15 residues. The CDR3 protein is CASSLGGHVNTEAFF.

The chain couples TRBV9 to TRBJ1-2. Per the germline V gene, CDR1 is SGDLS and CDR2 is YYNGEE. The CDR3 has 17 amino acids. CDR3 loop: CASSVDTGRGQRKGYTF.

The chain couples TRBV7-2 to TRBJ2-7; the D gene TCRdb calls, TRBD1, cannot be checked with no DNA. CDR1 and CDR2 from the germline V gene are SGHTA and FQGNSA. CDR3 size: 13 residues. CDR3 residues: CASRPPGGIEQYF. Filled out from reference TRBV7-2 and TRBJ2-7, the complete variable domain reads GAGVSQSPSNKVTEKGKDVELRCDPISGHTALYWYRQSLGQGLEFLIYFQGNSAPDKSGLPSDRFSAERTGGSVSTLTIQRTQQEDSAVYLCASRPPGGIEQYFGPGTRLTVT.

The J gene is TRBJ2-3, the V gene TRBV7-6; the TRBD2 assignment by TCRdb is unverifiable without DNA. Germline loops: CDR1 SGHVS, CDR2 FNYEAQ. The CDR3 has 16 residues. The CDR3 is CASTPGLDGFTDTQYF. The whole variable domain, filled in from reference TRBV7-6 and TRBJ2-3, reads GAGVSQSPRYKVTKRGQDVALRCDPISGHVSLYWYRQALGQGPEFLTYFNYEAQQDKSGLPNDRFSAERPEGSISTLTIQRTEQRDSAMYRCASTPGLDGFTDTQYFGPGTRLTVL.

This chain connects TRBV10-3 to TRBJ2-7; TCRdb's D gene call, TRBD2, goes unchecked for lack of DNA. CDR1 and CDR2 from the germline V gene are ENHRY and SYGVKD. The CDR3 has 15 amino acids. The CDR3 is CAIMGASGGTYEQYF.

The gene calls are TRBV27 and TRBJ2-1; TCRdb's D call, TRBD1, is unchecked because there is no DNA. CDR1 and CDR2 from the germline V gene are MNHEY and SMNVEV (reference sequence). The CDR3 sequence is 17 residues long. The CDR3 is CASSLYPPGTSYNEQFF.

CDR3 region: CASSPGTGYGYTF. The genes are TRBV12-3 or TRBV12-4 and TRBJ1-2; TCRdb's D call, TRBD1, is unchecked because there is no DNA. The CDR3 totals 13 residues.

CDR3 protein: CASSAGLAGAGELFF. The V gene is TRBV3-1, the J gene TRBJ2-2; absent DNA, TCRdb's TRBD2 call cannot be checked. The germline CDR1 and CDR2 sequences are LGHDT and YNNKEL (reference sequence). The CDR3 sequence is 15 residues long.